What follows describes a single T cell receptor beta chain. This clone turned up a few times. The clone's antigen remains unknown. Base qualities are not at hand, and no much larger clone is one base apart. The V and J ends are trimmed by 5 bases and 4 bases, leaving 12 bases between them. From cysteine to phenylalanine, the CDR3 is 13 amino acids long. Just CDR3 DNA is preserved here, 39 bases in frame from base 1. Taken from the germline V gene (reference sequence), the CDR1 and CDR2 loops are GTSNPN and SVGIG. The entry originates in a study of T cell changes during pregnancy in multiple sclerosis (dated by TCRdb to the late 2010s). General notes on the study: Changes in the T cell repertoire over the course of pregnancy were examined in this study in women with multiple sclerosis.

Libraries came from the immunoSEQ multiplex PCR assay. TCRdb took this table from immuneACCESS and kept in-frame rearrangements with V and J called. Such tables lack part of the clones; where checked against another copy, unresolved V genes explain under half of the gap, and the rest is unexplained. The sample table lists about 62,000 clones, approximately 90% of them with a count of one. The ten largest clones add up to about 2.3% of the sample. The sequencing here drew on peripheral blood, taken in the first trimester of pregnancy. The sequence links TRBV30 to TRBJ1-5; the D gene is not confidently resolved. The sequence was collected from a female donor with multiple sclerosis, enrolled in a pregnancy study. CDR3 loop: CAWGGRGNQPQHF. The DNA sequence is as follows: TGTGCCTGGGGAGGACGGGGAAATCAGCCCCAGCATTTT.